This T cell receptor beta chain was sequenced in a study of OX40 agonist ivuxolimab in advanced cancers. Study as a whole: Eligibility rules accepted prior anti-PD-1, anti-PD-L1 or anti-CTLA-4 therapy, and around 38% had some.

If patients had autoimmune disease history or systemic immunosuppression, they were excluded. Using immunoSEQ multiplex PCR, the repertoire was profiled, and TCRdb retains in-frame clones only, with some absent. The sample carries about 80,000 clones, roughly 88% recorded once. CDR3 length: 14 amino acids. CDR1 is MNHEY, CDR2 SVGAGI, per germline. V lost 0 bases and J lost 2, with 8 bases in between. Source: CD4+ or CD8+ T cells sorted from blood, taken in a trial of the OX40 agonist ivuxolimab. The chain carries TRBV6-5 and TRBJ2-7, with D uncertain. This TCR was recovered from an adult with an advanced solid tumor such as melanoma, head and neck, liver or kidney cancer. The CDR3 loop reads CASSYSSGTYEQYF. The DNA of the CDR3 is TGTGCCAGCAGTTACTCGTCCGGTACCTACGAGCAGTACTTC.